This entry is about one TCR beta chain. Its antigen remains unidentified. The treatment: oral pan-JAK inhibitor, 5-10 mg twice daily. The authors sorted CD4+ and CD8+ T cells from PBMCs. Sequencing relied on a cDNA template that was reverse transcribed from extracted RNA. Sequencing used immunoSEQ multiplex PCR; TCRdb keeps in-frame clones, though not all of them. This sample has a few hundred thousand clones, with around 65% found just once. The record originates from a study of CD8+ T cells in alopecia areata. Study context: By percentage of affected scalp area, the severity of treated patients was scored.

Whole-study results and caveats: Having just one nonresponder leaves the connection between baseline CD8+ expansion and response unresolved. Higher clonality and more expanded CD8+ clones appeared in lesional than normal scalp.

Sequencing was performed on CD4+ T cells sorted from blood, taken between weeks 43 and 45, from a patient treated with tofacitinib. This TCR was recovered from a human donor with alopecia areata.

CDR3 residues: CSVELRDEQFF. CDR3 in DNA: TGCAGCGTTGAACTGAGGGATGAGCAGTTCTTC. V usage is TRBV29-1 and J usage is TRBJ2-1; possibly TRBD2 for D (5 bases). Looked up from germline, CDR1 is SQVTM and CDR2 is ANQGSEA. V was clipped by 2 bases and J by 8 bases, with 7 bases between them. The CDR3 is 11 amino acids.